This T cell receptor beta chain was profiled in a study of blood T cell repertoires in COVID-19. Study details: Samples of COVID-19 (acute and convalescent) were obtained from the United States, Italy and Spain. PBMCs, B-cell-depleted T cells, or T cells provided the cDNA or gDNA that made up the material.

Self-reported history from a screening survey and questionnaire set each donor's cohort. Profiling relied on immunoSEQ multiplex PCR, and the TCRdb table lists in-frame clones only, not all of them. The sample comprises 390,000 or so clones, around four fifths of which are singletons, and 5% to 6% rests with the top ten. Germline lookup yields CDR1 WSHSY and CDR2 SAAADI. V was clipped by 5 bases and J by 11 bases, with 13 bases between them. There are 12 residues in the CDR3. The specimen was PBMCs or T cells enriched from blood (not recorded which). This chain connects TRBV10-2 to TRBJ2-1, with D perhaps TRBD2 (6 bases). This sequence originates from a woman in her 50s who had recovered from COVID-19. The CDR3 protein is CASSWEEGQQFF. CDR3 coding DNA: TGCGCCAGCAGTTGGGAGGAGGGTCAGCAGTTCTTC.